This TCR beta chain derives from a study of cytomegalovirus exposure and HLA in healthy donors. Study-wide background: Assignment to the Caucasian-associated ancestry cluster applied to approximately 80% of the roughly 400 genotyped donors.

Primers for the PCR totalled 60 Vbeta and 13 Jbeta. The repertoire was sequenced with immunoSEQ multiplex PCR; TCRdb's copy has only in-frame clones and lacks some. The table shows 200,000 to 300,000 clones, with 70% to 90% occurring only once. The CDR3 extends over 15 amino acids. The V gene end was trimmed by 6 bases and the J gene end by 7 bases; junction bases not matched to a gene: 10. Per the germline V gene, CDR1 is SGHTA and CDR2 is FQGTGA. Findings and caveats of the study: The listing of roughly 160 TCR beta chains classed them as cytomegalovirus-associated.

As for this clone: Its antigen is currently unknown.

Though nominally healthy at sampling, donors likely had unrecorded immune exposures. The chain combines TRBV7-3 with TRBJ2-1, with 9 positions matching TRBD2. The source is a woman between 40 and 55 years old in good health and CMV-seropositive. Sequenced material: PBMCs. DNA of the CDR3: TGTGCCAGCAGTTTAGGTAGCGGGAGCAGGAATGAGCAGTTCTTC. It specifies CASSLGSGSRNEQFF. Full variable domain (remainder filled in from reference TRBV7-3 and TRBJ2-1): GAGVSQTPSNKVTEKGKYVELRCDPISGHTALYWYRQSLGQGPEFLIYFQGTGAADDSGLPNDRFFAVRPEGSVSTLKIQRTERGDSAVYLCASSLGSGSRNEQFFGPGTRLTVL.